The clone carrying this TCR beta chain turned up a few times. Its antigen is undetermined. Isolated RNA was reverse transcribed in full, so expressed TCRB transcripts were sequenced. Sequenced by immunoSEQ multiplex PCR; TCRdb stores in-frame clones only, minus some. The table includes around 450,000 clones, approximately 10% detected once. The record originates from a study of beta chain features in type 1 diabetes. Regarding the study as a whole: VDJ junctions from type 1 diabetes patients carried fewer insertions and larger deletions. PCR might preferentially amplify shorter templates, equally in patients and controls. A closer apparent resemblance between naive, central memory and Treg TCRB repertoires was seen in patients than in healthy donors.

The CDR3 totals 15 residues. From germline, CDR1 is SGHVS and CDR2 FQNEAQ. V trimming: 5 bases; J trimming: 0 bases; junction bases outside the gene matches: 4. Markers CD45RO/CCR7/CD25/CD127/CD95/CD27 served to sort CD4+ naive, central memory, regulatory and stem cell-like memory cells. V and J are TRBV7-8 and TRBJ1-3, with 7 nucleotides matching TRBD1. Sequences were obtained from naive CD4+ T cells from blood. The sequence was obtained from a woman aged 18-29 years in good health. CDR3 region: CASSRQGASGNTIYF. In DNA, the CDR3 is TGTGCCAGCAGCCGACAGGGCGCCTCTGGAAACACCATATATTTT.